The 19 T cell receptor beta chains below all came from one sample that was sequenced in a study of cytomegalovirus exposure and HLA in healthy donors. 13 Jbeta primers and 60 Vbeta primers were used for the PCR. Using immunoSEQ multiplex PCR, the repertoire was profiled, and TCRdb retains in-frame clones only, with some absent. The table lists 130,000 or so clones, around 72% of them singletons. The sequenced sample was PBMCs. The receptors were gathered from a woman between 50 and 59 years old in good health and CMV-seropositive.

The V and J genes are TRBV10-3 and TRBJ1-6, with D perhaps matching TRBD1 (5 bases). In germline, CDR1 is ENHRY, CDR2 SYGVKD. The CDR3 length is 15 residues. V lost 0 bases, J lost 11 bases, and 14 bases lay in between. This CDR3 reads CAISESWGTSAPLHF. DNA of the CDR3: TGTGCCATCAGTGAGTCGTGGGGGACTAGTGCACCCCTCCACTTT.

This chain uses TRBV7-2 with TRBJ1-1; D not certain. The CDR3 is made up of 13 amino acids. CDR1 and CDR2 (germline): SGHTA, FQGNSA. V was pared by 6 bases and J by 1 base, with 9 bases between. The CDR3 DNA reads TGTGCCAGCAGTCCCCCCCAGAACACTGAAGCTTTCTTT. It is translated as CASSPPQNTEAFF.

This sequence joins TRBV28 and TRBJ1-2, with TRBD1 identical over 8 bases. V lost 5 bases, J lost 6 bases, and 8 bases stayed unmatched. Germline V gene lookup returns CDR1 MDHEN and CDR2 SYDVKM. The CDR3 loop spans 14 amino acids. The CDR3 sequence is CASSADRGRDGYTF. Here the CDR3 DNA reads TGTGCCAGCAGTGCAGACAGGGGTCGGGATGGCTACACCTTC.

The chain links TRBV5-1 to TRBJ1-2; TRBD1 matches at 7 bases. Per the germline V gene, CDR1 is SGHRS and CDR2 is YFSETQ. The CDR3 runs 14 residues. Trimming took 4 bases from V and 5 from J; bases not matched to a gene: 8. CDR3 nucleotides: TGCGCCAGCAGCCTACCCGACAGGGTTTATGGCTACACCTTC. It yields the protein CASSLPDRVYGYTF.

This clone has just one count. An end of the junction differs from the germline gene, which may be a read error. DNA for the CDR3: TGTGCTAGCAGCAAAGACAGGGGGGAAAAACTGTTTTTT. Translated, it gives CASSKDRGEKLFF. The chain recombines TRBV7-7 with TRBJ1-4; 9 bases fit TRBD1. The germline gives CDR1 SSHAT, CDR2 FNYEAQ (reference sequence). The CDR3 sequence is 13 residues long.

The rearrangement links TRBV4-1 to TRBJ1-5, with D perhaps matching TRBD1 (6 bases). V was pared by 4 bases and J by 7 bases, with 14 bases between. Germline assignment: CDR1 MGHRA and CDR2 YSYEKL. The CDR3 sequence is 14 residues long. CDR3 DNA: TGCGCCAGCAGCCTCAGGACAGTAGGGCAGCCCCAGCATTTT. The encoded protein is CASSLRTVGQPQHF.

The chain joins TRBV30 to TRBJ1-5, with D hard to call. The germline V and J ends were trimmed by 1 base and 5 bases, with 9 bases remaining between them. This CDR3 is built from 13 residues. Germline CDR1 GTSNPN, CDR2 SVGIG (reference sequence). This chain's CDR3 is CAWSGGVHQPQHF. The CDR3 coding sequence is TGTGCCTGGAGTGGCGGGGTACATCAGCCCCAGCATTTT.

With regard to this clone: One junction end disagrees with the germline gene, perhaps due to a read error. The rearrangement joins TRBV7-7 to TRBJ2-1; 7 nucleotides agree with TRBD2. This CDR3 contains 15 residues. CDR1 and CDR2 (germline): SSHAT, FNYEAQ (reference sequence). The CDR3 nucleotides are TGTGCTAGCAGCAGCGGGGAGAGCTCCTACAATGAGCAGTTCTTC. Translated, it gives CASSSGESSYNEQFF.

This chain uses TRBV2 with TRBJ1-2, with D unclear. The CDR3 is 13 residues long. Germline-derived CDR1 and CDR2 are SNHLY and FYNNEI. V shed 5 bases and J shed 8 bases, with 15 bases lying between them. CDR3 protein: CASSYLVSGGYTF. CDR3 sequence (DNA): TGTGCCAGCAGTTATTTGGTCTCCGGGGGCTACACCTTC.

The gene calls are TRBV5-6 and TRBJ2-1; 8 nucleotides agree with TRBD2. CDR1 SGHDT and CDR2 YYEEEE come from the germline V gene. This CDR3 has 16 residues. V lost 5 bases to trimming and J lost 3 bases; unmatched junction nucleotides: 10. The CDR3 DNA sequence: TGTGCCAGCAGTCTGAGGCTAGCGGGTTACTACAATGAGCAGTTCTTC. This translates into CASSLRLAGYYNEQFF.

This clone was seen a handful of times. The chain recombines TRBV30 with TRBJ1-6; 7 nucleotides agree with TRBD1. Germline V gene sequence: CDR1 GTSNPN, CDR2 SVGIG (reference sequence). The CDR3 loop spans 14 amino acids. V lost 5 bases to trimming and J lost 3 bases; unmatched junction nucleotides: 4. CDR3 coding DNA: TGTGCCTGGGACCGGGACAGCTATAATTCACCCCTCCACTTT. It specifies CAWDRDSYNSPLHF.

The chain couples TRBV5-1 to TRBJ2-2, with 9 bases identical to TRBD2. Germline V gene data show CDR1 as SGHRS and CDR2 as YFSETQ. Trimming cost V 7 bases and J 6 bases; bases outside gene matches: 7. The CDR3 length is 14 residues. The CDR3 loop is CASRSGSGSGELFF. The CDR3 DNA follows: TGCGCCAGCCGTAGCGGGAGCGGGTCCGGGGAGCTGTTTTTT. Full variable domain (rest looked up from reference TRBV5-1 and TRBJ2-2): KAGVTQTPRYLIKTRGQQVTLSCSPISGHRSVSWYQQTPGQGLQFLFEYFSETQRNKGNFPGRFSGRQFSNSRSEMNVSTLELGDSALYLCASRSGSGSGELFFGEGSRLTVL.

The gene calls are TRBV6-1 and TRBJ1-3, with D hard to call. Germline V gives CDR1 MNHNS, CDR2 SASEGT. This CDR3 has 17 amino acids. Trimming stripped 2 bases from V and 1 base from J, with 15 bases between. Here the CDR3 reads CASSEREFMQSGNTIYF. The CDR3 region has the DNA TGTGCCAGCAGTGAACGGGAGTTTATGCAGTCTGGAAACACCATATATTTT.

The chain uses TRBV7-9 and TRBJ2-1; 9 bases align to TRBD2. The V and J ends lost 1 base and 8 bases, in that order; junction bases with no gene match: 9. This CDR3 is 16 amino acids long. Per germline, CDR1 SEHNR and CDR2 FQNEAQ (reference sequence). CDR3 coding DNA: TGTGCCAGCAGCTTAGATACGTCTAGCGGGGTTGATGAGCAGTTCTTC. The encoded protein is CASSLDTSSGVDEQFF.

This chain's CDR3 is CAISGAGYGYTF. CDR3 nucleotides: TGTGCCATCAGTGGGGCAGGCTATGGCTACACCTTC. The V and J genes are TRBV10-3 and TRBJ1-2; no clear D gene. Trimming pared 4 bases from V and 4 bases from J, leaving 7 bases between. From germline, CDR1 is ENHRY and CDR2 SYGVKD. This CDR3 has 12 amino acids.

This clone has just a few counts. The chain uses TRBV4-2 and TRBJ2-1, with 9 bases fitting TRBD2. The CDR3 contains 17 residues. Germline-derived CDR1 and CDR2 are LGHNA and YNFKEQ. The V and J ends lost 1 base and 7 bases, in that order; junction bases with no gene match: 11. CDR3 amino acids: CASSQGVSGGTLNEQFF. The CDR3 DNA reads TGTGCCAGCAGCCAAGGGGTTAGCGGGGGTACTCTAAATGAGCAGTTCTTC.

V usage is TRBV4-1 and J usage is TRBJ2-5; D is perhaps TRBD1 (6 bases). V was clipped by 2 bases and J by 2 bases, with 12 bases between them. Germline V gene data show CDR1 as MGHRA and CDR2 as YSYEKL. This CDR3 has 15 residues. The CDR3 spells CASSQTWTAQETQYF. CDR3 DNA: TGCGCCAGCAGCCAAACATGGACAGCTCAAGAGACCCAGTACTTC.

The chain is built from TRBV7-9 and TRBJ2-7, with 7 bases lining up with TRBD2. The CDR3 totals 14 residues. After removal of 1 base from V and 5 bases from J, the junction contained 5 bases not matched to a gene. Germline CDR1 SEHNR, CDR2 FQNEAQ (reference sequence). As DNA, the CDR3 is TGTGCCAGCAGCTTAGGACTGACTAGCAACGAGCAGTACTTC. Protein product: CASSLGLTSNEQYF.

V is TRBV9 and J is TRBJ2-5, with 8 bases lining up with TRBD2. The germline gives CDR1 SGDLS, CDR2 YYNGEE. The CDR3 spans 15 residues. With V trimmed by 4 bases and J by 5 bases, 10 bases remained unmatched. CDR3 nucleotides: TGTGCCAGCAGCCCTCAAGCGGGAGTTGACGAGACCCAGTACTTC. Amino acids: CASSPQAGVDETQYF.